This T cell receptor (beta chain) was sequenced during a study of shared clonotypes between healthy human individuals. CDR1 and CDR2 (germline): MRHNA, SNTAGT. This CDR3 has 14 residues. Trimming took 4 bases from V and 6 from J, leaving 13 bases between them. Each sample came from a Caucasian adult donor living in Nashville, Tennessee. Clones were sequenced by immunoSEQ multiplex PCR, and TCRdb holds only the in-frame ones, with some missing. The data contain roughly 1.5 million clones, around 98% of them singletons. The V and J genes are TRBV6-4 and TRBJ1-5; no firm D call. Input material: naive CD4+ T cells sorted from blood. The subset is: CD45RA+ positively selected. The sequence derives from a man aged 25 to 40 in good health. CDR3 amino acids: CASSGFVKFQPQHF. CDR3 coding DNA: TGTGCCAGCAGTGGATTCGTTAAATTTCAGCCCCAGCATTTT.